This T cell receptor beta chain originates from a study of cytomegalovirus exposure and HLA in healthy donors (dated by TCRdb to between 2016 and 2019). About the investigation overall: According to an earlier analysis of 587 of the donors, some 180 million T cells yielded roughly 110 million unique TCR beta sequences and roughly 280 Gb of sequence data. Besides the first cohort of about 730 subjects, a separate validation cohort made up of over 95 different subjects was used. Typing coverage differed by locus: A, B, C, DRB1 and DQB1 were typed in about 620-630 donors, DQA1 in approximately 520, DPA1 in 606, and DPB1 in just under 490. Approximately 310 gigabases of sequencing data and 80 million or so unique TCR sequences were included in an early release covering about 600 HLA-typed donors. Every discovery cohort repertoire had been produced on one sequencing platform. Both class I and class II loci were covered by HLA typing, at four-digit resolution. In the later analysis, no new phenotypic data were used to find candidate immune exposures; instead, reliance was placed on TCR beta sequences and their occurrence across donors. Of the 300 to 450 genotyped donors, around 81% fell in the genetic ancestry cluster associated with self-reported Caucasian donors. The T cell repertoires of several hundred subjects were profiled by immunosequencing and related to cytomegalovirus serostatus. The study combined high-throughput TCR immunosequencing, statistical association of individual TCRs with disease status, and machine learning to predict cytomegalovirus infection status. Roughly five DR-DQ haplotypes were treated as single units for association and clustering because of strong linkage in the cohort. In a later analysis, previously published TCR beta repertoires from 500 to 750 donors were re-analyzed and high-resolution HLA genotyping was added so that TCR occurrence patterns could be studied. In an earlier analysis of 587 of the donors, high-throughput TCR beta sequencing was used to judge whether each TCR beta V gene segment behaved as functional or pseudogenic. The aim of the study was to test whether cataloging public T cell receptors could identify signatures of past pathogen exposure. Across approximately 420 genotyped donors of the cohort, an average of about 240,000 unique TCR beta nucleotide sequences per donor were sequenced, and roughly a sixth of those sequences were non-productive. Alongside the repertoire data, information on donor age, sex, ethnicity and CMV serostatus was compiled. A later genetic analysis used genome-wide SNP genotypes for about 60% of the 666 donors, treating that subset as a discovery cohort. The study at large found these results: The authors suggested that the approach could potentially be generalized to other disease states and immunological phenotypes. In a later analysis, 16,951 TCR beta sequences were associated with specific HLA alleles at a false discovery rate of 0.05. The classifier was reported to diagnose cytomegalovirus status with high specificity and sensitivity in both the original cohort and the validation cohort. Most TCR sequences were seen in very few donors, while some public TCRs were found in many individuals. A later analysis found that most CMV-associated TCR beta chains appeared HLA-restricted, with HLA associations seemingly driven largely by CMV exposure. Presence/absence analyses assumed roughly uniform sequencing depth across donors, an assumption that may not hold. Because counts were too low, about 17 rarely observed V segments, including chromosome 9 orphons, were excluded from the earlier analysis of 500 to 700 of the donors. A further reported finding was that TCR beta sequences accurately predicted the HLA-A and HLA-B alleles for most subjects in the first cohort. CMV serostatus was the only immune exposure information available for the cohort. Correlated functional status among segregating V segments might reflect linkage disequilibrium, but an unknown experimental factor could not be ruled out. The study listed 150 to 200 TCR beta chains as associated with cytomegalovirus. In an earlier analysis of approximately 600 of the donors, most TCR beta V segments were observed in productive rearrangements about 87% or about 30% of the time, broadly matching IMGT annotations. In a later analysis, HLA-associated TCR beta chains showed more clonal expansion and lower generation probabilities than non-associated chains that were equally common. This cohort had only TCR beta chains sequenced, and the lack of alpha or paired-chain data limited which features could be detected. A later genetic analysis associated a missense DCLRE1C variant with V-gene and J-gene trimming of TCR beta chains, and an independent cohort replicated the association. Assigning TCR associations to individual alleles was difficult when HLA alleles, especially DR and DQ, strongly co-occurred. According to a later analysis, parvovirus B19, influenza, CMV and Epstein-Barr virus appeared linked to several top co-occurrence clusters. In a later analysis, TCR association rates were found to vary across HLA loci, with the most associated TCRs seen for DRB1 alleles and the fewest for HLA-C alleles. In a later genetic analysis, fewer N-insertions in productive TCRs were reported among donors in an Asian-associated ancestry cluster than the 666-donor mean. Because HLA typing was missing for some donors at each locus, association tests included only the typed subset. Three of the identified cytomegalovirus-associated TCR beta chains were confirmed in vitro to be specific for cytomegalovirus antigens. The sequencing pipeline was judged likely to have produced a cluster of highly shared sequence variants as a technical artifact. The 87-base-pair reads could not distinguish some IMGT-functional V segments, including TRBV6-2 and TRBV6-3, so those segments were excluded.

In total, approximately 690 healthy bone marrow donors made up the cohort. At the time of sampling, every cohort member was nominally healthy, though immune exposures that went unrecorded were likely present. The donor tested CMV seropositive and was one of the 289 seropositive cohort members. A peripheral blood sample was provided by each donor, and peripheral blood mononuclear cells were used for TCR beta sequencing. Genomic DNA was extracted from the blood cell samples with the Qiagen DNeasy Blood Extraction Kit. V was cut back by 4 bases and J by 0 bases, leaving a gap of 22 bases between them. CDR1 and CDR2 (SQVTM, ANQGSEA) derive from the germline V gene. The CDR3 has 18 amino acids, counting the end cysteine and phenylalanine. CDR3 DNA is the only sequence kept; it has 54 bases, read in frame from the first base. Libraries were made using the immunoSEQ multiplex PCR assay. A mixture of 60 forward primers for TCR Vbeta segments and 13 reverse primers for TCR Jbeta segments was used in the multiplex PCR. The CDR3 region of rearranged TCR beta genes was amplified from genomic DNA with a multiplex PCR assay. The amplified TCR beta libraries were sequenced on the Illumina HiSeq System as 87-base-pair reads. The original methods were these. A later analysis counted about 80 million unique TCR beta chains across the 666 repertoires, and about 10 million of these chains were shared by at least two donors. A nearest-neighbor algorithm error-corrected the raw reads and collapsed the reads into unique sequences, merging closely related sequences to remove PCR and sequencing errors. Alignment of CDR3 sequences to IMGT reference sequences was used to assign V, D and J gene segments. For a sequence to be retained, at least a six-nucleotide match to both a V gene segment and a J gene segment was required. Rearrangements were called productive when the CDR3 lacked stop codons and stayed in frame with V and J; all others were non-productive. CDR3 was defined according to IMGT convention as the region running from the second conserved V-encoded cysteine to the conserved J-encoded phenylalanine. Sequences without an unambiguous match to a single V gene segment were excluded from the earlier analysis of several hundred of the donors. In an earlier analysis of 450 to 750 of the donors, a V segment was called functional when productive rearrangements were above 56.7%, and segregating when the standard deviation between donors exceeded 5%. To diagnose cytomegalovirus status from the catalog of TCR beta chain sequences, a statistical classification framework was built. In a later analysis, V and J genes were assigned by comparing TCR nucleotide sequences against IMGT/GENE-DB human TR gene sequences. In a later analysis, CDR3 sequences and most-parsimonious VDJ recombination scenarios were assigned using the TCRdist pipeline. In a later analysis, each TCR beta chain was defined by its CDR3 amino acid sequence together with its V-gene family, and reads without a unique V-gene family were excluded. As a way to deal with suspected cross-contamination and a sequencing artifact, a later analysis dropped 450 to 600 nucleotide sequences that were highly shared and had low generation probability. For each public chain, a later analysis derived a clonal expansion index from normalized ranks of inferred template counts within each repertoire. Generation probabilities in a later analysis came from a VDJ recombination model fitted to out-of-frame rearrangements, and those results were checked against IGoR. In a later analysis, TCR-TCR, TCR-HLA and TCR-CMV co-occurrence was scored with hypergeometric tests, and a repertoire-size bias correction was applied to TCR pairs. To estimate false discovery rates, a later analysis permuted the HLA or CMV assignments 20 times. A later analysis grouped co-occurring TCRs with DBSCAN, adding TCRdist sequence similarity when clustering within HLA-allele-positive subsets. Co-occurrence clustering excluded repertoires with fewer than 30,000 or more than 120,000 public chains, plus five with anomalous nucleotide sharing. The immuneACCESS repertoire file appears here via TCRdb, limited to in-frame rearrangements. These files lack a portion of the clones; in checked studies, under half of the deficit traces to unresolved V genes, and the cause of the others is not known. The DNA was the basis for D and trimming; V, J and clone size are from that table. The sample's clone listing holds tens of thousands of clones. The ten largest clones represent roughly 15% of the sample.

Details on this clone: No antigen is known for it.

The sample taken for sequencing was PBMCs. This receptor was taken from a man over 45 in good health and CMV-seropositive. This chain joins TRBV29-1 to TRBJ2-1; the D segment could be TRBD2, given 5 matching bases. The DNA sequence is TGCAGCGTTGGGGCCGGACGGCGCGGGTCGAGCTCCTACAATGAGCAGTTCTTC. This codes for CSVGAGRRGSSSYNEQFF.